What follows describes a single T cell receptor (beta chain). This sample is part of a study of blood T cell repertoires in COVID-19. Study at large: Whether acute or convalescent, the COVID-19 samples came from the United States, Italy and Spain. T cells, B-cell-depleted T cells, or PBMCs provided the cDNA or gDNA that served as material.

Study processing details: Estimates of nucleated cell counts were drawn from the amplification of reference gene primers. The assay was immunoSEQ multiplex PCR, and TCRdb's table has in-frame clones only and misses some. That table is the source of V, J and clone size, and D and trimming were worked out from the DNA. The sample lists 95,000 to 150,000 clones; roughly 78% were seen once. Germline assignment: CDR1 SGHTA and CDR2 FQGTGA. V shed 5 bases and J 3 bases; nucleotides not matched to a gene: 9. The CDR3 extends over 15 amino acids. The material sequenced was peripheral blood. The clonotype comes from a man in his sixties with active or convalescent COVID-19. The chain joins TRBV7-3 to TRBJ2-7, with 8 bases aligning to TRBD1. Here the CDR3 DNA reads TGTGCCAGCAGCCCCAGGACAGGGACCCTCTACGAGCAGTACTTC. It encodes CASSPRTGTLYEQYF.